Each of the 20 T cell receptor beta chains below was sequenced from the same sample in a study of T cell repertoires in cytomegalovirus infection. Using its own MiXCR run on the reads, TCRdb lists one record per CDR3 protein. The table lists 400,000 to 550,000 distinct CDR3 sequences, 10% to 12% of them singletons. The source material was PBMCs. Every receptor here comes from a human donor in good health (CMV status not recorded). Some clones in this sample may be carry-over from other donors' samples.

Many counts were recorded for this clonotype. The gene calls are TRBV12-3 or TRBV12-4 and TRBJ1-5; unclear D gene. V was shortened by 3 bases and J by 1 base, with 13 bases between the two germline ends. CDR3 size: 16 residues. In nucleotides, the CDR3 is TGTGCCAGCAGTTTTAGCTGGGCGGACAGCAATCAGCCCCAGCATTTT. Protein: CASSFSWADSNQPQHF.

Many counts were recorded for this clonotype. The chain is built from TRBV23-1 and TRBJ2-5, with D maybe TRBD1 (6 bases). TRBV23-1 is placed among ORFs of uncertain function. Deletions cut 4 bases from V and 1 base from J, with 19 bases between. CDR3 length equals 17 residues. The DNA for the CDR3 is TGCGCCAGCAGTCGTCACGCACGCCGGGACATCCAAGAGACCCAGTACTTC. Translated: CASSRHARRDIQETQYF.

CDR3 nucleotide sequence: TGTGCCAGCAGCTCCCGGGGGACGACAGGCTCTGGAAACACCATATATTTT. Its translation: CASSSRGTTGSGNTIYF. This chain connects TRBV7-9 to TRBJ1-3, with D perhaps matching TRBD1 (6 bases). This CDR3 is built from 17 residues. The V end lost 4 bases, the J end lost 0 bases, and 16 bases lay between the germline ends. CDR1 SEHNR and CDR2 FQNEAQ come from the germline V gene (reference sequence).

This clonotype was counted ten times or more. This sequence joins TRBV19 and TRBJ2-1; D unclear. Trimming removed 2 bases from V and 0 bases from J, with 8 bases in between. Germline CDR1 LNHDA, CDR2 SQIVND (reference sequence). This CDR3 is built from 15 residues. CDR3 sequence (DNA): TGTGCCAGTAGTATAAGTGGGAACTCCTACAATGAGCAGTTCTTC. This gives the protein CASSISGNSYNEQFF. Complete variable domain (other parts from reference TRBV19 and TRBJ2-1): DGGITQSPKYLFRKEGQNVTLSCEQNLNHDAMYWYRQDPGQGLRLIYYSQIVNDFQKGDIAEGYSVSREKKESFPLTVTSAQKNPTAFYLCASSISGNSYNEQFFGPGTRLTVL.

This clonotype appeared many times. Here the CDR3 reads CASSPPPGGRATEAFF. In DNA, the CDR3 is TGTGCCAGCAGCCCCCCCCCGGGGGGTCGAGCCACTGAAGCTTTCTTT. This rearrangement joins TRBV7-2 to TRBJ1-1; D may be TRBD1 (5 bases). The CDR3 length is 16 residues. The germline V gene encodes CDR1 SGHTA and CDR2 FQGNSA. V was trimmed by 5 bases and J by 4 bases, leaving 20 bases between them.

This chain joins TRBV28 and TRBJ2-7; 12 bases align to TRBD2. CDR1 is MDHEN, CDR2 SYDVKM, per germline. This CDR3 spans 16 amino acids. V shed 5 bases, J shed 5 bases, and the junction held 10 bases outside the gene matches. The CDR3 is CASSPNRLAGEHEQYF. The CDR3 bases are TGTGCCAGCAGTCCAAACCGACTAGCGGGAGAACACGAGCAGTACTTC.

This clonotype has at least ten counts. The chain has TRBV7-6 and TRBJ1-4; no clear D gene. The CDR3 is made up of 14 amino acids. With 4 bases removed from V and 4 bases from J, the gap between germline ends came to 10 bases. Germline values: CDR1 SGHVS, CDR2 FNYEAQ. CDR3 nucleotides: TGTGCCAGCAGCTCTCGGAGAGTTAATGAAAAACTGTTTTTT. Translating it yields CASSSRRVNEKLFF.

The chain recombines TRBV12-3 or TRBV12-4 with TRBJ2-7; weak D call: TRBD1 (6 bases). The CDR3 contains 14 residues. The V end was cut by 6 bases, the J end by 3 bases, with 15 bases between. The CDR3 nucleotides are TGTGCCAGCAGGCCGATGGGGGCTCTCTACGAGCAGTACTTC. As protein: CASRPMGALYEQYF.

This clonotype was detected ten times or more. The CDR3 spells CASSAQQGEDGYTF. The CDR3 bases are TGCGCCAGCAGCGCGCAACAGGGGGAGGATGGCTACACCTTC. The J gene is TRBJ1-2, the V gene TRBV4-1; TRBD1 matches 8 bases. V trimming: 5 bases; J trimming: 6 bases; junction bases outside the gene matches: 8. Germline V lookup: CDR1 MGHRA, CDR2 YSYEKL. The CDR3 is 14 residues long.

This clonotype occurred many times. V usage is TRBV20-1 and J usage is TRBJ2-1, with TRBD2 matching over 15 bases. Germline trimming cut 1 base from V and 2 bases from J; bases unmatched to any gene: 6. The CDR3 contains 18 residues. The germline V gene encodes CDR1 DFQATT and CDR2 SNEGSKA (reference sequence). The CDR3 bases are TGCAGTGCTAGAGGCCCCGGGACTAGCGGGGGGACCTACAATGAGCAGTTCTTC. Protein: CSARGPGTSGGTYNEQFF.

This clonotype has just a few counts. V gene TRBV7-9 combines with J gene TRBJ2-7, with 10 bases aligning to TRBD2. This CDR3 contains 14 residues. V shed 7 bases and J 3 bases; nucleotides not matched to a gene: 6. Germline V gene lookup returns CDR1 SEHNR and CDR2 FQNEAQ (reference sequence). CDR3 amino acids: CASTKAGGYYEQYF. CDR3 nucleotide sequence: TGTGCCAGCACTAAAGCGGGAGGGTACTACGAGCAGTACTTC.

This clonotype was seen ten or more times. The chain has TRBV20-1 and TRBJ1-1; no definite D call. The V end lost 0 bases, the J end lost 1 base, and 9 bases lay between the germline ends. The CDR3 sequence is 14 residues long. The germline gives CDR1 DFQATT, CDR2 SNEGSKA (reference sequence). The CDR3 DNA reads as TGCAGTGCTAGAGAACTTGGGTCGAACACTGAAGCTTTCTTT. The encoded protein is CSARELGSNTEAFF.

This clonotype has more than one count but fewer than ten. V is TRBV11-2 and J is TRBJ2-1, with TRBD2 matching 10 bases. Germline CDR1 reads SGHAT; CDR2 reads FQNNGV. The CDR3 extends over 16 amino acids. Trimming removed 5 bases from V and 6 bases from J; junction bases left unmatched: 10. In DNA form, the CDR3 reads TGTGCCAGCAGCCCCGAGTTAGCGGGGGGTACCAATGAGCAGTTCTTC. Its protein product is CASSPELAGGTNEQFF.

This clonotype appeared many times. The J gene is TRBJ2-3, the V gene TRBV20-1, with D possibly TRBD2 on 6 matching bases. V lost 0 bases and J 1 base, leaving 14 bases between the germline ends. Germline CDR1 DFQATT, CDR2 SNEGSKA (reference sequence). This CDR3 region has 16 residues. The CDR3 nucleotides are TGCAGTGCTAGAGATCTAGGGACTCCACGCACAGATACGCAGTATTTT. It is translated as CSARDLGTPRTDTQYF.

This clonotype appeared many times. The rearrangement uses TRBV28 and TRBJ1-1, with D hard to call. The V end lost 6 bases, the J end lost 6 bases, and 11 bases lay between the germline ends. CDR1 MDHEN and CDR2 SYDVKM come from the germline V gene. The CDR3 has 12 residues. In DNA form, the CDR3 reads TGTGCCAGCAGACCTGCCAGGTCTGAAGCTTTCTTT. It translates to CASRPARSEAFF. Full variable domain (missing parts from reference TRBV28 and TRBJ1-1): DVKVTQSSRYLVKRTGEKVFLECVQDMDHENMFWYRQDPGLGLRLIYFSYDVKMKEKGDIPEGYSVSREKKERFSLILESASTNQTSMYLCASRPARSEAFFGQGTRLTVV.

This clonotype has just one count. This may arise from a read error, as a much more abundant clone is one base away. The J gene is TRBJ1-6, the V gene TRBV6-5, with D perhaps TRBD1 (5 bases). Germline CDR1 is MNHEY and CDR2 is SVGAGI. The CDR3 spans 13 residues. With 8 bases removed from V and 10 bases from J, the gap between germline ends came to 15 bases. As DNA, the CDR3 is TGTGCCAGCTACAGGACAAGGGGCTCACCCCTCCACTTT. This codes for CASYRTRGSPLHF.

At least ten counts were recorded for this clonotype. V gene TRBV6-1 combines with J gene TRBJ2-7; D gene uncertain. V was clipped by 7 bases and J by 5 bases, with 12 bases between them. CDR1 and CDR2 from the germline V gene are MNHNS and SASEGT. CDR3 size: 12 residues. CDR3 sequence reads: CASNSMSDEQYF. The CDR3 coding sequence is TGTGCCAGCAACAGTATGTCGGACGAGCAGTACTTC.

In its sample, this clonotype was seen many times. The chain employs TRBV7-2 and TRBJ1-2; D unclear. Germline loops: CDR1 SGHTA, CDR2 FQGNSA. The CDR3 totals 13 residues. V dropped 3 bases and J dropped 1 base, with 6 bases sitting between them. This chain's CDR3 is CASSFGDNYGYTF. CDR3 sequence (DNA): TGTGCCAGCAGCTTCGGGGATAACTATGGCTACACCTTC.

This clonotype has at least ten counts. The J gene is TRBJ1-1, the V gene TRBV20-1; 8 bases are shared with TRBD1. The CDR3 is 16 residues long. The germline gives CDR1 DFQATT, CDR2 SNEGSKA (reference sequence). V lost 3 bases and J lost 1; bases outside the gene matches: 10. CDR3 protein: CSASSRGPRTNTEAFF. The CDR3 DNA sequence: TGCAGTGCTAGCTCCAGGGGGCCTAGGACGAACACTGAAGCTTTCTTT.

This clonotype has ten or more counts. The CDR3, as DNA: TGTGCCAGCAGCTCGACGGACTCCAGCAATCAGCCCCAGCATTTT. Translation: CASSSTDSSNQPQHF. The rearrangement links TRBV7-9 to TRBJ1-5, with D hard to call. This CDR3 spans 15 amino acids. Trimming pared 4 bases from V and 1 base from J, leaving 11 bases between. From germline, CDR1 is SEHNR and CDR2 FQNEAQ (reference sequence).